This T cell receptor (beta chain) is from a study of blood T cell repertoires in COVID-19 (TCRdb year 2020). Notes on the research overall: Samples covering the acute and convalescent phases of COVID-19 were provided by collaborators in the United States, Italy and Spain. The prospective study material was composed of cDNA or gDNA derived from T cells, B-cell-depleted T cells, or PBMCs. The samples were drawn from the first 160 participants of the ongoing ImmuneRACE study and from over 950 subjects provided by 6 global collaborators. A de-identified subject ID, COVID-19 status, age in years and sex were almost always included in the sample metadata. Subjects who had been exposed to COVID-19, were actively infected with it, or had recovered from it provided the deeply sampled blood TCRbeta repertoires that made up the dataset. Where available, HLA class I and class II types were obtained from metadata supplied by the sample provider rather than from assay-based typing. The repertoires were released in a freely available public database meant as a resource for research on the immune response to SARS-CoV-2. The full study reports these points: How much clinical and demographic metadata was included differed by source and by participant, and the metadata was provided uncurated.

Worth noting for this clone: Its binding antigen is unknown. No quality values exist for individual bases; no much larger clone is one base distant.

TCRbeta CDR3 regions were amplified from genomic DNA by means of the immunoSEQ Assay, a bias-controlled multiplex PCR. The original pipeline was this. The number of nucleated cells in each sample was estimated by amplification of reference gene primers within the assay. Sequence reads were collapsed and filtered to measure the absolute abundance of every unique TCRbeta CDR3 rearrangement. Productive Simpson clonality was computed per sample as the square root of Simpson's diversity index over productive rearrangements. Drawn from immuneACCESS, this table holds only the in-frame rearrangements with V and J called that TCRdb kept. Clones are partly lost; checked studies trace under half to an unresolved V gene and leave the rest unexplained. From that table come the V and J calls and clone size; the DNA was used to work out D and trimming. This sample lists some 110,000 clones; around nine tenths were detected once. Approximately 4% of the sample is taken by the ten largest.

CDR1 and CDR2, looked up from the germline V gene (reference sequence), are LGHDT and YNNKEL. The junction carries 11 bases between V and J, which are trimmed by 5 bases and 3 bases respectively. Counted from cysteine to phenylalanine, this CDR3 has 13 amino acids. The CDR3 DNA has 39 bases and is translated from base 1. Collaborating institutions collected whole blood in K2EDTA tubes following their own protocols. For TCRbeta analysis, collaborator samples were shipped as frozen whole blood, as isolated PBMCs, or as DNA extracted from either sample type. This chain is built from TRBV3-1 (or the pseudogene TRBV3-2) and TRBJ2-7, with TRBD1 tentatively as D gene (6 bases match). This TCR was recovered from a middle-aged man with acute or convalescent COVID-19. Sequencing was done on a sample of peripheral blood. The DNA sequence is TGTGCCAGCAGCAACAGGGCTAGCTACGAGCAGTACTTC. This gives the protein CASSNRASYEQYF.